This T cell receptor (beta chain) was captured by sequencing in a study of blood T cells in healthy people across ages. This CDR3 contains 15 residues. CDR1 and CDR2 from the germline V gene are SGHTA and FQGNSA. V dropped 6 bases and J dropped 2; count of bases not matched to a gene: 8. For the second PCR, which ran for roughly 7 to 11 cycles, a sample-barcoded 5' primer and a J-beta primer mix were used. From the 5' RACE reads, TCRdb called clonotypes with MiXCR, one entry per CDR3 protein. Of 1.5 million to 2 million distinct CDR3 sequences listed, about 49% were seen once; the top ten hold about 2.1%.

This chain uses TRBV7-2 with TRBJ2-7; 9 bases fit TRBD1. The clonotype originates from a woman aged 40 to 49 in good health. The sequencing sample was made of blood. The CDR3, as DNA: TGTGCCAGCAGGGTAGACAGGGGGGCCGCCTACGAGCAGTACTTC. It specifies CASRVDRGAAYEQYF.